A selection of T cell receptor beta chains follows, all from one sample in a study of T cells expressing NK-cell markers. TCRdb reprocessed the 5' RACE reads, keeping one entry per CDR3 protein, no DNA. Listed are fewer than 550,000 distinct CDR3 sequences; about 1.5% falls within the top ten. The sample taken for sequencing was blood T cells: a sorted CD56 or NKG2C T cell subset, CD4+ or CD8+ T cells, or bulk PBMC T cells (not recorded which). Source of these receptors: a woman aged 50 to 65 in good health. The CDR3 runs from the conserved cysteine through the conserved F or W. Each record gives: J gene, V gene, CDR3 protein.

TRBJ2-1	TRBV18	CASSPPLSSSSYNEQFF
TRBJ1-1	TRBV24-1	CATSDSRGRGTEAFF
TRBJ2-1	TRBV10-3	CAISSLKDEANEQFF
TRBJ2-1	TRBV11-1	CASSATGLAGEQFF
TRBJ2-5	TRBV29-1	CSVLKGNQETQYF
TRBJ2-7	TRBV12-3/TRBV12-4	CASSGGLAAASEQYF
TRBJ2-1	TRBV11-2	CASSLDTGKAGNEQFF
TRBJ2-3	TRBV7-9	CASSFRGEGDTQYF
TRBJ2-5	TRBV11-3	CASSLELAGGQETQYF
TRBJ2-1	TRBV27	CASSFLPLAGAGNEQFF
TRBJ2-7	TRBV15	CATSRASGPYEQYF
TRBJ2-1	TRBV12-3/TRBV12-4	CASSLSEGDEQFF
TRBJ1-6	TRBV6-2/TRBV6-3	CASSSTHRDRGRSPLHF
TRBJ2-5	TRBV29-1	CSVDSGASFEETQYF
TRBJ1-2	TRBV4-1	CASSQEGLYGYTF
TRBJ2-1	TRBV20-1	CSARGGALRNEQFF
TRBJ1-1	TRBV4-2	CASSHLGRENTEAFF
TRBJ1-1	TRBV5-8	CASSYNRGQGNTEAFF
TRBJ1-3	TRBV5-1	CASSLWPTGGNTIYF
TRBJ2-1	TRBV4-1	CASSQDVNQRTHNEQFF
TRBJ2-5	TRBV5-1	CASSARGSGTVLQETQYF
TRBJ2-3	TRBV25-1	CASGREPTTDTQYF
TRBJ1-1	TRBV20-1	CSALKQGPHTEAFF
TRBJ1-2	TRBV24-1	CATSDFRGTGYTF
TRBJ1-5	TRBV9	CASSEDPSNQPQHF
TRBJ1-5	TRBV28	CASSPTGGKNQPQHF
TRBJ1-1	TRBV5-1	CASSLGAGQSEAFF
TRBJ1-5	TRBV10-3	CAIGQGPNQPQHF
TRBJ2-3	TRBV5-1	CASSSSGAAAGTDTQYF
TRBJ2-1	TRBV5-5	CASSFVLMYNEQFF
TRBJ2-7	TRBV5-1	CASSLERGKQYF
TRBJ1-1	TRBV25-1	CASSTGGQKAFF
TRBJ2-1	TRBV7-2	CASSPRRLPTYNEQFF
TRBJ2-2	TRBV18	CASSPALGINTGELFF
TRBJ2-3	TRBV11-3	CASSFGRLLTDTQYF
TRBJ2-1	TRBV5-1	CASSTSAYNEQFF
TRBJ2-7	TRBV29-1	CSVEGRQHPTSYEQYF
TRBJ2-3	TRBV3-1	CASSHTTGGSNTDTQYF
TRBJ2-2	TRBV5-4	CASSYAHRGRELFF
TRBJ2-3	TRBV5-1	CASSTSVADTQYF
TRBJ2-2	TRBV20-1	CSARDTGRQTGELFF
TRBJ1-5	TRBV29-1	CSVTTGYPNQPQHF
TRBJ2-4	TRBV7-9	CASTIGTSGSYGKNIQYF
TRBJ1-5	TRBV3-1	CASSQDEGRAQHF
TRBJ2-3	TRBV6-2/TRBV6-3	CASSYSFKNNTDTQYF
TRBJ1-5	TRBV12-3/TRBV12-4	CASTPGGIRPQHF
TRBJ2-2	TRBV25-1	CASSDWTGGRLTKSTGELFF
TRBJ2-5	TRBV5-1	CASSYTGTGAETQYF
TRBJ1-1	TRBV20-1	CSAGFGGMAFF
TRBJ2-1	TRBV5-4	CASSAPGTRKGNEQFF
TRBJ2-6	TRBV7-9	CASSPRTGFTGANVLTF
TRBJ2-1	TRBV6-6	CASKPPRGSYNEQFF
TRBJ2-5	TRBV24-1	CATSDPAARGETQYF
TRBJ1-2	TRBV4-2	CASSQALGDYGYTF